This T cell receptor (beta chain) stems from a study of OX40 agonist ivuxolimab in advanced cancers. Study-level information: Partial responses were achieved by three patients: one hepatocellular carcinoma, two cutaneous melanoma.

This clone was observed once. Its antigen is not identified. Whole-study findings and limits: With doses of 0.1 to 3.0 mg/kg, CD4+ and CD8+ blood T cells had undergone clonal expansion by week 6. Expansion of clones was among the lowest in partial responders at 0.1-3.0 mg/kg.

Libraries were prepared by immunoSEQ multiplex PCR; TCRdb keeps only in-frame clonotypes and omits some of them. The sample has approximately 43,000 clones, more than 75% seen once. Baseline, cycle 4 day 1, and cycle 7 day 1 were the blood sampling points. The TCR originated in an adult with an advanced solid tumor such as melanoma, head and neck, liver or kidney cancer. Sequenced material: CD4+ or CD8+ T cells sorted from blood, taken in a trial of the OX40 agonist ivuxolimab.

The CDR3 region is CASSENAASSYEQYF. The CDR3 DNA reads TGTGCCAGCAGTGAGAACGCGGCAAGCTCCTACGAGCAGTACTTC. The genes are TRBV2 and TRBJ2-7; D not certain. The germline CDR1 and CDR2 sequences are SNHLY and FYNNEI. The V and J ends lost 3 bases and 0 bases respectively, with 12 bases between them. This CDR3 comprises 15 residues.